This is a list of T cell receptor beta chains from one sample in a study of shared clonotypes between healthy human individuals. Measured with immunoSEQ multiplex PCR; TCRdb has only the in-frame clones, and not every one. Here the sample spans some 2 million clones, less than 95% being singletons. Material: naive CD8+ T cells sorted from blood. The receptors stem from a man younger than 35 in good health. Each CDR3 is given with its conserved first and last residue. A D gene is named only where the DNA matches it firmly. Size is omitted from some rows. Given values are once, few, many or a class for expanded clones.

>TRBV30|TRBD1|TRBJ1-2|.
TGTGCCTGGAGTGAAACAGGGGGGTATGGCTACACCTTC
CAWSETGGYGYTF
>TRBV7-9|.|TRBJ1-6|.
TGTGCCAGCAGGGCGGCCGCAAATTCACCCCTCCACTTT
CASRAAANSPLHF
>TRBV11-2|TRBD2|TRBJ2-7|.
TGTGCCAGCAGCCCTTCTAGCGGGGGAGGCTACGAGCAGTACTTC
CASSPSSGGGYEQYF
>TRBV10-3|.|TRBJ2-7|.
TGTGCCATCAGTGGCCCCAAAGAAGGAGGGTTTGGCGAGCAGTACTTC
CAISGPKEGGFGEQYF
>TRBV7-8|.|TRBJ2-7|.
TGTGCCAGCAGCCCCGGACGGATAACCTCCTACGAGCAGTACTTC
CASSPGRITSYEQYF
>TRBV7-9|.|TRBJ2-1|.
TGTGCCAGCAGCTTAGGAGCCTACAATGAGCAGTTCTTC
CASSLGAYNEQFF
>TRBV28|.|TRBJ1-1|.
TGTGCCAGCAGTTTATGGGAGGGGATGAACACTGAAGCTTTCTTT
CASSLWEGMNTEAFF
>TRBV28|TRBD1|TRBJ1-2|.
TGTGCCAGCAGTCGGACAGGGGTAAACTATGGCTACACCTTC
CASSRTGVNYGYTF
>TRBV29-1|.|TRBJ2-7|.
TGCAGCGTCGCCGGGACGGCTGCGAGTTCCTACGAGCAGTACTTC
CSVAGTAASSYEQYF
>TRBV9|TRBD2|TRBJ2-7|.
TGTGCCAGCAGCGTAGGGAGCGGGAGGCCTTACGAGCAGTACTTC
CASSVGSGRPYEQYF
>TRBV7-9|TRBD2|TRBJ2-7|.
TGTGCCAGCAGCTTAGTACTAGCGGGAGGCGAGCAGTACTTC
CASSLVLAGGEQYF
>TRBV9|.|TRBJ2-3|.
TGTGCCAGCAGCCTGAGCGGTCTAGCAGGGAGCACAGATACGCAGTATTTT
CASSLSGLAGSTDTQYF
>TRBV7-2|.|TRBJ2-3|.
TGTGCCAGCAGCCGGGCCTCGGGGACTACAGATACGCAGTATTTT
CASSRASGTTDTQYF
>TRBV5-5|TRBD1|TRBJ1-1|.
TGTGCCAGCAGCTTGAGACAGGGAGGCACTGAAGCTTTCTTT
CASSLRQGGTEAFF
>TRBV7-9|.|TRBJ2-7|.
TGTGCCAGCGCATTGACCACCTACGAGCAGTACTTC
CASALTTYEQYF
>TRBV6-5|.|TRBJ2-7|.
TGTGCCAGCAGTTACGCGGCTGCCTACGAGCAGTACTTC
CASSYAAAYEQYF
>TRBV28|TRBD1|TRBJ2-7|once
TGTGCCAGCAGCCGGGACAGGGGAATGTCCTACGAGCAGTACTTC
CASSRDRGMSYEQYF
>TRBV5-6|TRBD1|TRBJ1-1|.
TGTGCCAGCAGCTTTGCGACAGGGTACACTGAAGCTTTCTTT
CASSFATGYTEAFF
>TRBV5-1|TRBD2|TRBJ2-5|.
TGCGCCAGCAGCTTGCTCACTAGCGGTGAAGAGACCCAGTACTTC
CASSLLTSGEETQYF
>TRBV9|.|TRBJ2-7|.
TGTGCCAGCAGCGGAAGGCCTAGTGAGCCCACCTACGAGCAGTACTTC
CASSGRPSEPTYEQYF
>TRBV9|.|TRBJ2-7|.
TGTGCCAGCAGCGTGGCCGATGACTACGAGCAGTACTTC
CASSVADDYEQYF
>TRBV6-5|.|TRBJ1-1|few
TGTGCCAGCAGTTCCTGGCAGGGACACACTGAAGCTTTCTTT
CASSSWQGHTEAFF
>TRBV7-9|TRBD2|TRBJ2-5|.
TGTGCCAGCCGCCCCCTGCTAGCGGGAGGCGAGGAGACCCAGTACTTC
CASRPLLAGGEETQYF
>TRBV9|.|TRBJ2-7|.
TGTGCCAGCAGCGTAGGGCATGCGGACTCCTACGAGCAGTACTTC
CASSVGHADSYEQYF
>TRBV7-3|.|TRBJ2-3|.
TGTGCCAGCAGCTTACACGGTCTAGCGATTAGCACAGATACGCAGTATTTT
CASSLHGLAISTDTQYF
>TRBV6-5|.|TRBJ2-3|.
TGTGCCAGCAGTTACGGAAGGCCTACAGATACGCAGTATTTT
CASSYGRPTDTQYF
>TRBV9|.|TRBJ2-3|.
TGTGCCAGCAGCGTAGGAGGGGTGGACACAGATACGCAGTATTTT
CASSVGGVDTDTQYF
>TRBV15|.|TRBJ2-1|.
TGTGCCACCAGCAGAGAAGCGGACTACAATGAGCAGTTCTTC
CATSREADYNEQFF
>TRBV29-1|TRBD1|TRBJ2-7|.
TGCAGCGTTGATCGGACAGGTAACCACGAGCAGTACTTC
CSVDRTGNHEQYF
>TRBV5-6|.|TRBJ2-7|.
TGTGCCAGCAACTTTCAGGGGTCCTACGAGCAGTACTTC
CASNFQGSYEQYF
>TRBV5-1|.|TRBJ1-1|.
TGCGCCAGCAGCTTGATCAGGGTCACTGAAGCTTTCTTT
CASSLIRVTEAFF
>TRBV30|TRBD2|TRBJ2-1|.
TGTGCCTTGGGACTAGCGAGTAATGAGCAGTTCTTC
CALGLASNEQFF
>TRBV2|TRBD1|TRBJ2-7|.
TGTGCCAGCACCCCAGGGGGTTCCTCCTACGAGCAGTACTTC
CASTPGGSSYEQYF
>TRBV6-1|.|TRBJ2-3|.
TGTGCCAGCAGTGAAGGACCAGGGTTCATCCCGGATACGCAGTATTTT
CASSEGPGFIPDTQYF
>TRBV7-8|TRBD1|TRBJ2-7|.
TGTGCCAGCAGCTTAGACCCAGGGGGCTACGAGCAGTACTTC
CASSLDPGGYEQYF
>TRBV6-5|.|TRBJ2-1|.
TGTGCCAGCAGTTACTCCGAGCCGGCGGTGGATGAGCAGTTCTTC
CASSYSEPAVDEQFF
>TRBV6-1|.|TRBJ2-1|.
TGTGCCAGCAGCCAATCCGAAGGGTCCTACAATGAGCAGTTCTTC
CASSQSEGSYNEQFF
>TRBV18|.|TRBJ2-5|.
TGTGCCACCAGCTTCGGGACGGAGCAAGAGACCCAGTACTTC
CATSFGTEQETQYF
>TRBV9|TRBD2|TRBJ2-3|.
TGTGCCAGCAGCGTTAGCCTAGCGGGGGACACAGATACGCAGTATTTT
CASSVSLAGDTDTQYF
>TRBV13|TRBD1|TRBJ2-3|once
TGTGCCAGCAGCGCTGGACAGGGGGAGGTAGAGGTTACGCAGTATTTT
CASSAGQGEVEVTQYF
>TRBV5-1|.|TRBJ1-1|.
TGCGCCAGCAGCTTGGAGGGGATACAGAGAGCGAACACTGAAGCTTTCTTT
CASSLEGIQRANTEAFF
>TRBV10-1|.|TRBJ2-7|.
TGCGCCAGCAGTGATTTTAGGGTAGGCGAGCAGTACTTC
CASSDFRVGEQYF
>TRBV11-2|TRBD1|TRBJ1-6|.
TGTGCCAGCAGCCAGGACAGGGGGTATAATTCACCCCTCCACTTT
CASSQDRGYNSPLHF
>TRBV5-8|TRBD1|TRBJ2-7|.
TGTGCCAGCAGCATCCCCCGGGACAGATCCTCCTACGAGCAGTACTTC
CASSIPRDRSSYEQYF
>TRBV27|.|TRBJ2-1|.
TGTGCCAGCAGTACGACTAGTAGGGATGAGCAGTTCTTC
CASSTTSRDEQFF
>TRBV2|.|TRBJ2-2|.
TGTGCCAGGAGCGACAGGGACTTTAACACCGGGGAGCTGTTTTTT
CARSDRDFNTGELFF
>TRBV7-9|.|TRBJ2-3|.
TGTGCCAGCAGCGTAGTGACCGGATTTCGGGCAGATACGCAGTATTTT
CASSVVTGFRADTQYF
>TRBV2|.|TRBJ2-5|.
TGTGCCAGCAGAAGTGAGGCAGGGTTGGAGACCCAGTACTTC
CASRSEAGLETQYF
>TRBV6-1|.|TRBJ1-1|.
TGTGCCAGCAGTGAAAGAGGGGGGGGTACTGAAGCTTTCTTT
CASSERGGGTEAFF